The 12 T cell receptor beta chains below come from one sample, sequenced in a study of cytomegalovirus exposure and HLA in healthy donors. The study ran its PCR with 60 Vbeta and 13 Jbeta primers. Sequenced by immunoSEQ multiplex PCR; TCRdb stores in-frame clones only, minus some. The data hold around 130,000 clones, with roughly 79% observed a single time. Material: PBMCs. The source is a woman between 50 and 59 years old in good health and CMV-seronegative.

Concerning this clone: At one end, the junction sequence differs from germline, possibly due to a read error. The CDR3 DNA is TGTGCCAGCAGCGTTGGACAGGGTCTCTATCGCTACACCTTC. Encoded protein: CASSVGQGLYRYTF. This chain uses TRBV9 with TRBJ1-2; 8 bases are shared with TRBD1. Per germline, CDR1 SGDLS and CDR2 YYNGEE. CDR3 size: 14 residues.

The chain links TRBV6-5 to TRBJ2-7, with D maybe TRBD1 (5 bases). Between the trimmed V and J ends, which lost 2 bases and 3 bases, there was a span of 11 bases. The length of the CDR3 is 14 residues. Germline V gene lookup returns CDR1 MNHEY and CDR2 SVGAGI. The CDR3 sequence is CASSYRHQGYEQYV. The DNA for the CDR3 is TGTGCCAGCAGTTACAGACATCAGGGCTACGAGCAGTACGTC.

The chain carries TRBV6-6 and TRBJ2-5; the match to TRBD1 covers 9 bases. The CDR3 is 13 residues long. CDR1 is MNHNY and CDR2 is SVGAGI in the germline V gene (reference sequence). V lost 5 bases and J lost 5; bases outside the gene matches: 3. CDR3 DNA: TGTGCCAGCAGTCCGACAGGGGGGGAGACCCAGTACTTC. Its translation: CASSPTGGETQYF.

In this sample, this clone turned up a few times. The gene calls are TRBV19 and TRBJ2-1; 11 nucleotides agree with TRBD2. Trimming cost V 5 bases and J 6 bases; bases outside gene matches: 9. The CDR3 length is 16 residues. Germline values: CDR1 LNHDA, CDR2 SQIVND (reference sequence). CDR3 DNA sequence: TGTGCCAGTAGTGCCCGGACTAGCGGGCGGTCCAATGAGCAGTTCTTC. Its protein is CASSARTSGRSNEQFF.

The V and J genes are TRBV5-6 and TRBJ1-5; 9 bases are a match to TRBD1. The germline V gene encodes CDR1 SGHDT and CDR2 YYEEEE. The trim removed 1 base at V and 6 bases at J, leaving 8 bases unmatched. The CDR3 spans 16 residues. CDR3 nucleotide sequence: TGTGCCAGCAGCTTGTATCTGGGACAGGGATTTCAGCCCCAGCATTTT. It translates to CASSLYLGQGFQPQHF.

This chain joins TRBV29-1 and TRBJ2-3; a possible D gene is TRBD1 (6 bases). CDR3 size: 15 residues. CDR1 and CDR2 from the germline V gene are SQVTM and ANQGSEA. V was trimmed by 6 bases and J by 0 bases, leaving 16 bases between them. The CDR3 spells CSVEFSQGSTDTQYF. The CDR3 DNA is TGCAGCGTCGAATTCTCACAGGGCAGCACAGATACGCAGTATTTT.

V usage is TRBV6-1 and J usage is TRBJ1-4; TRBD1 might be the D (5 bases). V lost 8 bases and J lost 7, with 14 bases in between. CDR1 and CDR2 from the germline V gene are MNHNS and SASEGT. CDR3 length: 13 amino acids. CDR3 DNA sequence: TGTGCCAGCCAGTGGCAGGGCGGTGAAAAACTGTTTTTT. Protein product: CASQWQGGEKLFF.

The rearrangement links TRBV6-1 to TRBJ1-4; TRBD1 might be the D (5 bases). CDR3 length equals 14 residues. The ends were cut back, 2 bases at V and 9 bases at J, with 13 bases in the middle. Germline V gene data show CDR1 as MNHNS and CDR2 as SASEGT. CDR3 protein: CASSELGRVQKLFF. The CDR3 region has the DNA TGTGCCAGCAGTGAATTGGGCAGGGTGCAAAAACTGTTTTTT.

The J gene is TRBJ2-7, the V gene TRBV28; tentative D call: TRBD1 (6 bases). The CDR3 is 13 amino acids. V was trimmed by 10 bases and J by 3 bases, leaving 16 bases between them. CDR1 and CDR2 (germline): MDHEN, SYDVKM. CDR3 DNA sequence: TGTGCCATCACAGTGCAACAGGGCTACGAGCAGTACTTC. Translating it yields CAITVQQGYEQYF.

This clone has more than one count but fewer than ten. V is TRBV27 and J is TRBJ2-5, with D possibly matching TRBD1 (6 bases). The germline gives CDR1 MNHEY, CDR2 SMNVEV (reference sequence). V lost 2 bases and J 7 bases, leaving 17 bases between the germline ends. The length of the CDR3 is 15 residues. The DNA of the CDR3 is TGTGCCAGCAGTTTAATAGGGGGACCTTCCAGGACCCAGTACTTC. This sequence encodes CASSLIGGPSRTQYF.

The CDR3 DNA reads as TGTGCCAGCAGCTTTACTAGCGGGAGTGTATACAATGAGCAGTTCTTC. Its translation: CASSFTSGSVYNEQFF. The rearrangement uses TRBV13 and TRBJ2-1; 11 bases agree with TRBD2. This CDR3 spans 16 amino acids. In germline, CDR1 is PRHDT, CDR2 FYEKMQ (reference sequence). The V segment lost 3 bases and the J segment 4 bases; nucleotides outside the gene matches: 5. The variable domain in full, completed from reference TRBV13 and TRBJ2-1, reads AAGVIQSPRHLIKEKRETATLKCYPIPRHDTVYWYQQGPGQDPQFLISFYEKMQSDKGSIPDRFSAQQFSDYHSELNMSSLELGDSALYFCASSFTSGSVYNEQFFGPGTRLTVL.

The rearrangement joins TRBV5-4 to TRBJ1-5, with a weak D call TRBD1 (5 bases). Trimming removed 2 bases at V and 8 bases at J, with 8 bases between. This CDR3 is built from 12 residues. Germline assignment: CDR1 SGHNT and CDR2 YYREEE (reference sequence). CDR3 sequence (DNA): TGTGCCAGCAGCTTACCACAGGAGCCCCAGCATTTT. Protein product: CASSLPQEPQHF.